This is a list of T cell receptor beta chains from one sample in a study of CD8 T cells in ankylosing spondylitis. TCRdb redid the calling of the 5' RACE reads with MiXCR, one entry per CDR3 protein. The sample carries a few hundred thousand distinct CDR3 sequences, around 18% recorded once. Sequencing was carried out using blood, either unsorted or a sorted T cell fraction (not recorded which). These receptors came from a male donor with ankylosing spondylitis. Both conserved end residues are part of each CDR3. A D gene is named only where the DNA matches it firmly. Expanded clones are given a class, and other clones once, few, many or no size at all.

j_gene	v_gene	d_gene	abundance	CDR3aa	CDR3nt
TRBJ1-1	TRBV12-3/TRBV12-4	TRBD1	many	CASSPIARDRGAFF	TGTGCCAGCAGTCCGATCGCCCGGGACAGGGGAGCTTTCTTT
TRBJ2-1	TRBV28	-	few	CASTERDTWRNEQFF	TGTGCCAGCACCGAGCGGGACACGTGGAGGAATGAGCAGTTCTTC
TRBJ2-7	TRBV5-5	-	few	CASSFLSVYEQYF	TGTGCCAGCAGCTTTTTGTCCGTCTACGAGCAGTACTTC
TRBJ2-7	TRBV7-9	TRBD1	few	CASSHTGGPSYEQYF	TGTGCCAGCAGCCATACAGGGGGTCCCTCCTACGAGCAGTACTTC
TRBJ1-1	TRBV10-2	TRBD1	-	CASSEHFGQGITEAFF	TGCGCCAGCAGTGAACACTTTGGACAGGGTATAACTGAAGCTTTCTTT
TRBJ2-1	TRBV6-5	TRBD1	-	CASSYSAGTGYNEQFF	TGTGCCAGCAGTTACTCTGCCGGGACAGGGTACAATGAGCAGTTCTTC
TRBJ2-3	TRBV29-1	-	few	CSVEEVPGDTQYF	TGCAGCGTTGAAGAGGTCCCGGGGGATACGCAGTATTTT
TRBJ2-7	TRBV9	-	many	CASSALGSYEQYF	TGTGCCAGCAGCGCTCTAGGTTCCTACGAGCAGTACTTC
TRBJ1-4	TRBV20-1	TRBD1	few	CSANPRGEVLNEKLFF	TGCAGTGCTAACCCCAGGGGGGAGGTCCTTAATGAAAAACTGTTTTTT
TRBJ1-2	TRBV20-1	-	-	CSARFGYGGWDYGYTF	TGCAGTGCTAGATTTGGATACGGGGGATGGGACTATGGCTACACCTTC
TRBJ1-1	TRBV5-1	TRBD1	-	CASSLTSNRGSTEAFF	TGCGCCAGCAGCTTGACTAGCAACAGGGGTTCGACTGAAGCTTTCTTT
TRBJ2-7	TRBV4-3	TRBD2	-	CASSQDRSGSYEQYF	TGCGCCAGCAGCCAAGATCGAAGCGGGAGCTACGAGCAGTACTTC
TRBJ2-2	TRBV21-1	-	few	CASSKRTSENTGELFF	TGTGCCAGCAGCAAAAGGACTAGCGAGAACACCGGGGAGCTGTTTTTT
TRBJ2-1	TRBV6-5	TRBD2	-	CASSYSWGSGGANEQFF	TGTGCCAGCAGTTACTCGTGGGGTAGCGGGGGGGCTAATGAGCAGTTCTTC
TRBJ2-7	TRBV20-1	-	-	CSADPDTSYEQYF	TGCAGTGCAGACCCGGACACGTCCTACGAGCAGTACTTC
TRBJ1-2	TRBV2	-	few	CASFRVLDYGYTF	TGTGCCAGCTTCCGCGTGTTAGACTATGGCTACACCTTC
TRBJ2-5	TRBV4-1	TRBD1	few	CASSPRQGDQETQYF	TGCGCCAGCAGCCCTCGACAGGGAGACCAAGAGACCCAGTACTTC
TRBJ2-3	TRBV24-1	-	once	CAAGYTDTQYF	TGTGCCGCGGGCTACACAGATACGCAGTATTTT
TRBJ2-7	TRBV6-2/TRBV6-3	-	-	CASSYYPLGEQYF	TGTGCCAGCAGTTACTACCCATTAGGCGAGCAGTACTTC